Listed below are T cell receptor beta chains from one sample, sequenced in a study of cytomegalovirus exposure and HLA in healthy donors. TCRdb keeps only in-frame clones here, not all; method: immunoSEQ multiplex PCR. Here the sample spans approximately 170,000 clones, 80% to 85% being singletons. The specimen was PBMCs. These receptors originate from a man aged 25 to 45 in good health and CMV-seropositive. Each CDR3 is given with its conserved first and last residue. A D gene is named only where the DNA matches it firmly. Clone size is given for some rows only: seen once, a few or many times, or a class if the clone is expanded.

clone_size,d_call,j_call,v_call,cdr3_aa,cdr3_nt
.,TRBD1,TRBJ1-3,TRBV9,CASSVQGAAGNTIYF,TGTGCCAGCAGCGTACAGGGGGCGGCTGGAAACACCATATATTTT
once,.,TRBJ2-3,TRBV13,CASSFGGAGDTQYF,TGTGCCAGCAGCTTTGGGGGGGCAGGGGATACGCAGTATTTT
few,.,TRBJ1-1,TRBV5-1,CASSLTLGVTEAFF,TGCGCCAGCAGCTTAACTTTAGGGGTAACTGAAGCTTTCTTT
.,TRBD2,TRBJ2-1,TRBV5-1,CASRLAGPVNEQFF,TGCGCCAGCAGACTAGCGGGGCCGGTTAATGAGCAGTTCTTC
.,TRBD2,TRBJ2-5,TRBV5-4,CASTSRGGAGETQYF,TGTGCCAGCACCAGTCGGGGAGGGGCTGGAGAGACCCAGTACTTC
.,TRBD2,TRBJ2-1,TRBV2,CASSSSGAYNEQFF,TGTGCCAGCAGCTCTAGCGGGGCCTACAATGAGCAGTTCTTC
.,.,TRBJ1-3,TRBV12-2,CASRLAQPAGGISGNTIYF,TGTGCAAGTCGCTTAGCACAACCTGCGGGTGGTATCTCTGGAAACACCATATATTTT
.,.,TRBJ1-3,TRBV30,CAWSVILGVSGNTIYF,TGTGCCTGGAGTGTAATTCTCGGGGTCTCTGGAAACACCATATATTTT
.,.,TRBJ1-4,TRBV25-1,CATRTAYREKLFF,TGTGCCACCAGGACAGCTTATCGGGAAAAACTGTTTTTT
.,.,TRBJ2-7,TRBV10-3,CAISESGRPGYEQYF,TGTGCCATCAGTGAGTCGGGCAGGCCGGGGTACGAGCAGTACTTC
.,TRBD1,TRBJ1-1,TRBV30,CAWNGQEFTEAFF,TGTGCCTGGAATGGACAGGAGTTCACTGAAGCTTTCTTT
.,TRBD1,TRBJ1-5,TRBV2,CASNSDRANNQPQHF,TGTGCCAGTAACTCAGACAGGGCGAACAATCAGCCCCAGCATTTT
.,TRBD1,TRBJ1-1,TRBV28,CASSDPQGAGTEAFF,TGTGCCAGCAGCGATCCACAGGGGGCTGGGACTGAAGCTTTCTTT
.,.,TRBJ2-1,TRBV30,CAWSADAGFSYNEQFF,TGTGCCTGGAGTGCTGACGCAGGGTTTTCCTACAATGAGCAGTTCTTC
.,TRBD2,TRBJ2-5,TRBV18,CASSLKTGLAALRETQYF,TGTGCCAGCTCGCTCAAAACAGGACTAGCGGCCCTCAGGGAGACCCAGTACTTC
.,.,TRBJ1-1,TRBV6-1,CASSALGGNTEAFF,TGTGCCAGCAGTGCTCTCGGGGGGAACACTGAAGCTTTCTTT
.,TRBD2,TRBJ2-7,TRBV13,CASSPGTAGGEQYF,TGTGCCAGCAGCCCGGGGACGGCCGGGGGGGAGCAGTACTTC
.,.,TRBJ2-7,TRBV6-5,CASISRGGVGYEQYF,TGTGCCAGCATCTCCCGAGGGGGAGTGGGATACGAGCAGTACTTC
.,TRBD1,TRBJ2-7,TRBV28,CASRSGQGVAYEQYF,TGTGCCAGCAGGTCGGGACAGGGGGTGGCCTACGAGCAGTACTTC
once,.,TRBJ1-1,TRBV27,CASSPPMTTSEAFF,TGTGCCAGCAGTCCACCAATGACGACATCGGAAGCTTTCTTT
few,.,TRBJ2-1,TRBV9,CASSVDTSHNEQFF,TGTGCCAGCAGCGTAGATACTAGCCACAATGAGCAGTTCTTC
.,.,TRBJ1-4,TRBV5-4,CASSLAGFATNEKLFF,TGTGCCAGCAGCTTGGCAGGGTTTGCAACTAATGAAAAACTGTTTTTT
.,TRBD1,TRBJ2-7,TRBV11-2,CASSSGQGFSYEQYF,TGTGCCAGCAGCTCCGGACAGGGGTTCTCCTACGAGCAGTACTTC
once,TRBD2,TRBJ2-1,TRBV9,CASSLWGLAGGGEQFF,TGTGCCAGCAGCCTCTGGGGACTAGCGGGAGGGGGTGAGCAGTTCTTC
once,.,TRBJ1-4,TRBV5-6,CASSLDSTNEKLFF,TGTGCCAGCAGCTTAGACAGCACTAATGAAAAACTGTTTTTT
.,.,TRBJ1-1,TRBV5-8,CASSPTAEAFF,TGTGCCAGCAGTCCGACAGCTGAAGCTTTCTTT
.,.,TRBJ2-3,TRBV5-6,CASSLAGTDTQYF,TGTGCCAGCAGCTTGGCCGGGACAGATACGCAGTATTTT
.,.,TRBJ2-3,TRBV4-2,CASSQDRLALSTDTQYF,TGTGCCAGCAGCCAAGATCGGCTAGCGCTTAGCACAGATACGCAGTATTTT
few,.,TRBJ2-2,TRBV6-6,CASRHGQNTGELFF,TGTGCCAGCAGGCATGGACAGAACACCGGGGAGCTGTTTTTT
.,TRBD2,TRBJ2-1,TRBV9,CASSASPAGGYNEQFF,TGTGCCAGCAGCGCGTCACCAGCGGGAGGTTACAATGAGCAGTTCTTC
once,.,TRBJ1-1,TRBV30,CAWSRQTGTEAFF,TGTGCCTGGAGTAGACAGACGGGCACTGAAGCTTTCTTT
.,TRBD2,TRBJ2-1,TRBV5-1,CASSLQLAGWEQFF,TGCGCCAGCAGCTTGCAACTAGCGGGCTGGGAGCAGTTCTTC
.,.,TRBJ2-5,TRBV30,CAWKGPQETQYF,TGTGCCTGGAAGGGGCCCCAAGAGACCCAGTACTTC
once,.,TRBJ2-1,TRBV5-6,CASSLVGAGREQFF,TGTGCCAGCAGCTTGGTGGGAGCCGGCAGGGAGCAGTTCTTC
.,.,TRBJ2-1,TRBV4-3,CASSQGTEFYNEQFF,TGCGCCAGCAGCCAAGGGACAGAGTTCTACAATGAGCAGTTCTTC
.,.,TRBJ1-6,TRBV18,CASSPQENSPLHF,TGTGCCAGCTCACCACAGGAGAATTCACCCCTCCACTTT
many,.,TRBJ2-7,TRBV6-1,CASSEGQGSVYEQYF,TGTGCCAGCAGTGAAGGGCAGGGAAGTGTGTACGAGCAGTACTTC
once,.,TRBJ2-1,TRBV28,CASSSGLYPKQFF,TGTGCCAGCAGTTCCGGACTCTACCCTAAGCAGTTCTTC
.,.,TRBJ2-7,TRBV18,CASSQMRADTNEQYF,TGTGCCAGCTCACAGATGCGAGCTGACACGAACGAGCAGTACTTC
.,.,TRBJ2-6,TRBV28,CVSSQTGLGTGANVLTF,TGTGTCAGCAGTCAAACAGGGCTCGGGACTGGGGCCAACGTCCTGACTTTC
.,TRBD1,TRBJ1-5,TRBV11-2,CASSYDRAIQPQHF,TGTGCCAGCAGCTATGACAGGGCAATTCAGCCCCAGCATTTT
.,.,TRBJ1-1,TRBV18,CASSPPGRFMNTEAFF,TGTGCCAGCTCCCCACCGGGGCGCTTTATGAACACTGAAGCTTTCTTT